The 31 T cell receptor beta chains in this list originate from one sample, sequenced in a study of molecular identifiers for immune sequencing clone quantification. TCRdb processed the PCR reads anew with MiXCR; each CDR3 protein has one entry. The data show 37,000 or so distinct CDR3 sequences, approximately 17% seen once. The sequenced sample consisted of naive CD8+ T cells from blood, with Jurkat cell RNA spiked in. The subset is: FACS-sorted CD8+CD4-CCR7+CD45RA+ naive T cells. These receptors were collected from a human donor in good health. Some libraries in this study had Jurkat cell RNA spiked in.

This clonotype was recorded at least ten times. This chain joins TRBV12-3 or TRBV12-4 and TRBJ2-1, with unresolved D. CDR3 length: 11 amino acids. Deletions cut 1 base from V and 10 bases from J, with 5 bases between. The CDR3 sequence is CASSLVGEQFF. DNA for the CDR3: TGTGCCAGCAGTTTAGTGGGGGAGCAGTTCTTC.

A word on this clonotype: Sequence at one end of the junction differs from germline and may be a read error. The chain couples TRBV27 to TRBJ2-5; 10 nucleotides agree with TRBD1. The germline gives CDR1 MNHEY, CDR2 SMNVEV (reference sequence). There are 16 residues in the CDR3. The CDR3 nucleotides read TGTGCCAGCAGGTTATTAAGGACAGGGGGACAAGAGACCCAGTACTTC. Encoded protein: CASRLLRTGGQETQYF.

This clonotype was counted many times. J is TRBJ2-2 and V is TRBV29-1, with no clear D. Germline assignment: CDR1 SQVTM and CDR2 ANQGSEA. The V end lost 4 bases, the J end lost 3 bases, and 6 bases lay between the germline ends. This CDR3 region has 12 residues. The CDR3 loop reads CSVVYHTGELFF. The CDR3 DNA reads as TGCAGCGTTGTTTATCACACCGGGGAGCTGTTTTTT.

The rearrangement uses TRBV7-6 and TRBJ2-2; D not resolved. The CDR3 is 14 residues long. Per the germline V gene, CDR1 is SGHVS and CDR2 is FNYEAQ. Trimming removed 1 base at V and 4 bases at J, with 7 bases between. The DNA for the CDR3 is TGTGCCAGCAGCTTAGGGCCCGTCACCGGGGAGCTGTTTTTT. It translates to CASSLGPVTGELFF. The whole variable domain, remainder taken from reference TRBV7-6 and TRBJ2-2, is GAGVSQSPRYKVTKRGQDVALRCDPISGHVSLYWYRQALGQGPEFLTYFNYEAQQDKSGLPNDRFSAERPEGSISTLTIQRTEQRDSAMYRCASSLGPVTGELFFGEGSRLTVL.

Regarding this clonotype: This may arise from a read error, as a much more abundant clone is one base away. The chain links TRBV9 to TRBJ2-3, with TRBD1 identical over 8 bases. Per the germline V gene, CDR1 is SGDLS and CDR2 is YYNGEE. After removal of 7 bases from V and 4 bases from J, the junction contained 11 bases not matched to a gene. This CDR3 region has 15 residues. CDR3 loop: CASGGQDRVADTQYF. In DNA, the CDR3 is TGTGCCAGCGGCGGACAGGACAGGGTGGCAGATACGCAGTATTTT.

This clonotype turned up a few times. The CDR3 DNA is TGTGCCAGCAGCTTAGAGTTCTCCGGGGACGAGCAGTACTTC. This encodes CASSLEFSGDEQYF. The chain employs TRBV11-2 and TRBJ2-7, with D perhaps matching TRBD2 (5 bases). Germline-derived CDR1 and CDR2 are SGHAT and FQNNGV. V lost 0 bases to trimming and J lost 5 bases, with 11 bases between them. There are 14 residues in the CDR3.

This clonotype was counted ten times or more. The chain has TRBV7-9 and TRBJ1-2; D is unresolved. CDR3 size: 13 residues. V lost 5 bases, J lost 4 bases, and 11 bases lay in between. Germline CDR1 is SEHNR and CDR2 is FQNEAQ (reference sequence). In DNA, the CDR3 is TGTGCCAGCAGCCTAGTGTCGGGCTATGGCTACACCTTC. As protein: CASSLVSGYGYTF.

Details on this clonotype: A much larger clone lies one base from this, so it may be a read error. CDR3 loop: CSARSGGASPSSYEQYV. DNA for the CDR3: TGCAGTGCTAGATCCGGGGGCGCGTCCCCAAGCTCCTACGAGCAGTACGTC. The chain carries TRBV20-1 and TRBJ2-7, with D possibly being TRBD1 or TRBD2 (6 bases each). This CDR3 region has 17 residues. Trimming shortened V by 2 bases and J by 0 bases, and 20 bases separated the two germline ends. CDR1 is DFQATT, CDR2 SNEGSKA, per germline (reference sequence).

The table lists this clonotype with many counts. V gene TRBV3-1 combines with J gene TRBJ2-7; no definite D call. CDR1 and CDR2 from the germline V gene are LGHDT and YNNKEL (reference sequence). V was cut by 0 bases and J by 3 bases, with 12 bases left in between. The CDR3 runs 15 residues. CDR3 residues: CASSQDQARVYEQYF. The CDR3 DNA follows: TGTGCCAGCAGCCAAGATCAGGCCAGAGTCTACGAGCAGTACTTC.

This sequence joins TRBV20-1 and TRBJ1-1; 9 nucleotides agree with TRBD1. The germline V gene has CDR1 DFQATT and CDR2 SNEGSKA (reference sequence). With V trimmed by 0 bases and J by 7 bases, 15 bases remained unmatched. This CDR3 region has 17 residues. The CDR3 protein is CSARDHSSGTGLSEAFF. The CDR3 nucleotides read TGCAGTGCTAGAGACCACTCCTCCGGGACAGGGTTAAGTGAAGCTTTCTTT.

V and J are TRBV4-1 and TRBJ2-7; 9 nucleotides agree with TRBD2. The CDR3 totals 15 residues. The V segment lost 2 bases and the J segment 4 bases; nucleotides outside the gene matches: 6. CDR1 and CDR2 from the germline V gene are MGHRA and YSYEKL. The CDR3 protein is CASSQLAGSRYEQYF. CDR3 nucleotide sequence: TGCGCCAGCAGCCAACTAGCGGGAAGTAGGTACGAGCAGTACTTC.

The chain joins TRBV29-1 to TRBJ2-7; no reliable D call. This CDR3 has 11 residues. Germline V lookup: CDR1 SQVTM, CDR2 ANQGSEA. Trimming took 5 bases from V and 3 from J, leaving 8 bases between them. The CDR3 DNA reads as TGCAGCGTTTTTTCGGGCTACGAGCAGTACTTC. Translation gives CSVFSGYEQYF.

This clonotype was observed at least ten times. The rearrangement joins TRBV27 to TRBJ2-1, with TRBD2 matching over 8 bases. CDR3 length equals 19 residues. V shed 4 bases and J 0 bases; nucleotides not matched to a gene: 14. The germline V gene has CDR1 MNHEY and CDR2 SMNVEV (reference sequence). For the CDR3, the DNA is TGTGCCAGCAGTTCTCCCCGGGCTAGCGGGTTTAGCTCCTACAATGAGCAGTTCTTC. It specifies CASSSPRASGFSSYNEQFF.

This clonotype was seen repeatedly, ten times or more. V usage is TRBV24-1 and J usage is TRBJ2-5; 7 bases are a match to TRBD1. CDR3 length: 16 amino acids. V was clipped by 2 bases and J by 2 bases; unmatched bases: 7. Per germline, CDR1 KGHDR and CDR2 SFDVKD. The CDR3 nucleotides are TGTGCCACCAGTGATTATCTTCCGGGACAGCAAGAGACCCAGTACTTC. Translation: CATSDYLPGQQETQYF.

This clonotype came up many times. V and J are TRBV7-2 and TRBJ1-5, with D tentatively TRBD1 (5 bases). This CDR3 is built from 15 residues. Per the germline V gene, CDR1 is SGHTA and CDR2 is FQGNSA. V lost 1 base to trimming and J lost 9 bases, with 16 bases between them. CDR3 DNA sequence: TGTGCCAGCAGCTTAGGGGTTGGGGGAAGGTGGCCCCAGCATTTT. Protein: CASSLGVGGRWPQHF.

In this sample, this clonotype turned up many times. The chain joins TRBV5-5 to TRBJ2-1; the D is unclear. The CDR3 spans 13 residues. Germline V lookup: CDR1 SGHKS, CDR2 YYEKEE (reference sequence). The V end lost 2 bases, the J end lost 2 bases, and 5 bases lay between the germline ends. CDR3 loop: CASSFQTYNEQFF. CDR3 nucleotides: TGTGCCAGCAGCTTCCAGACCTACAATGAGCAGTTCTTC.

Worth noting for this clonotype: A read error is possible here, since a much larger clone lies one base away. The chain links TRBV4-2 to TRBJ1-3, with 11 bases lining up with TRBD1. Germline V gene sequence: CDR1 LGHNA, CDR2 YNFKEQ. The CDR3 sequence is 19 residues long. The CDR3 DNA reads as TGTGCCAGCAGCCAAGGGAATCGGACAGGGGGCCACTCTGGAACCACCATATATTTT. It is translated as CASSQGNRTGGHSGTTIYF.

This clonotype was recorded many times. The genes are TRBV29-1 and TRBJ2-4; D remains unclear. V shed 3 bases and J shed 0 bases, with 9 bases lying between them. The CDR3 runs 14 residues. CDR1 is SQVTM and CDR2 is ANQGSEA in the germline V gene. DNA of the CDR3: TGCAGCGTTGAGTTACAGTTAGCCAAAAACATTCAGTACTTC. Protein: CSVELQLAKNIQYF.

In its sample, this clonotype is medium-sized. V is TRBV13 and J is TRBJ2-7; D possibly corresponds to TRBD1 (6 bases). Trimming stripped 5 bases from V and 3 bases from J, with 14 bases between. This CDR3 is 14 amino acids long. CDR1 is PRHDT and CDR2 is FYEKMQ in the germline V gene (reference sequence). In DNA form, the CDR3 reads TGTGCCAGCAGCCATTCGGGACACGACTACGAGCAGTACTTC. Amino acids: CASSHSGHDYEQYF.

This clonotype has ten or more counts. V usage is TRBV7-2 and J usage is TRBJ2-7, with TRBD2 matching 9 bases. CDR1 and CDR2 from the germline V gene are SGHTA and FQGNSA. V trimming: 3 bases; J trimming: 2 bases; junction bases outside the gene matches: 5. The CDR3 sequence is 15 residues long. The chain's CDR3 is CASSFYAGGTYEQYF. The CDR3 region has the DNA TGTGCCAGCAGCTTTTACGCGGGAGGGACCTACGAGCAGTACTTC.

This clonotype was detected ten times or more. V gene TRBV27 combines with J gene TRBJ2-7; TRBD2 is a possible D gene (6 bases). With 2 bases removed from V and 3 bases from J, the gap between germline ends came to 14 bases. This CDR3 is built from 15 residues. The V gene's germline CDR1 is MNHEY and CDR2 SMNVEV (reference sequence). In DNA form, the CDR3 reads TGTGCCAGCAGTTTAGGACTAACAGGTGACTACGAGCAGTACTTC. Translating gives CASSLGLTGDYEQYF.

Concerning this clonotype itself: At one of its ends the junction is not consistent with the germline gene, which may arise from a read error. V usage is TRBV9 and J usage is TRBJ2-2, with 9 positions matching TRBD1. This CDR3 has 16 amino acids. Germline CDR1 reads SGDLS; CDR2 reads YYNGEE. CDR3 in amino acids: CASGASRDRVTGELFF. The CDR3 coding sequence is TGTGCCAGCGGCGCGTCCCGGGACAGGGTAACCGGGGAGTTGTTTTTT.

There are many counts of this clonotype. The V gene is TRBV29-1, the J gene TRBJ2-4; D uncertain. The CDR3 sequence is 13 residues long. Trimming pared 4 bases from V and 4 bases from J, leaving 11 bases between. Germline V CDR1 and CDR2: SQVTM, ANQGSEA. CDR3 sequence reads: CSVAEGRKNIQYF. CDR3 nucleotides: TGCAGCGTTGCAGAAGGGCGAAAAAACATTCAGTACTTC.

The V call is TRBV28, the J call TRBJ2-5; D ambiguous. Trimming stripped 2 bases from V and 5 bases from J, with 9 bases between. The CDR3 is made up of 13 amino acids. CDR1 MDHEN and CDR2 SYDVKM come from the germline V gene. CDR3 DNA sequence: TGTGCCAGCAGTTTAGGAGCCGGGGAGACCCAGTACTTC. It is translated as CASSLGAGETQYF.

The sample holds many counts of this clonotype. The V gene is TRBV5-1, the J gene TRBJ2-2; 7 bases are a match to TRBD1. V shed 0 bases and J 3 bases; nucleotides not matched to a gene: 5. The CDR3 spans 16 residues. Germline CDR1 is SGHRS and CDR2 is YFSETQ. CDR3 region: CASSLEDRTHTGELFF. DNA of the CDR3: TGCGCCAGCAGCTTGGAGGACAGGACTCACACCGGGGAGCTGTTTTTT.

The chain uses TRBV6-6 and TRBJ2-3; no reliable D call. Deletions cut 6 bases from V and 4 bases from J, with 8 bases between. CDR3 length equals 12 residues. Germline values: CDR1 MNHNY, CDR2 SVGAGI (reference sequence). The CDR3 bases are TGTGCCAGCAGCGAGCCTTCAGATACGCAGTATTTT. It codes for CASSEPSDTQYF.

This clonotype is medium-sized within its sample. CDR3 residues: CASSLDGYEQYF. The CDR3 region has the DNA TGTGCCAGCAGTCTTGACGGCTACGAGCAGTACTTC. The chain carries TRBV27 and TRBJ2-7; the D is unclear. CDR1 and CDR2 (germline): MNHEY, SMNVEV (reference sequence). V was clipped by 5 bases and J by 3 bases, with 8 bases between them. The CDR3 has 12 residues.

This clonotype was counted ten times or more. The chain joins TRBV7-9 to TRBJ2-1; 10 bases map to TRBD2. The CDR3 covers 16 residues. After removal of 7 bases from V and 6 bases from J, the junction contained 12 bases not matched to a gene. Germline-derived CDR1 and CDR2 are SEHNR and FQNEAQ (reference sequence). The CDR3 sequence: CASTNWLAGDRNEQFF. The CDR3 DNA sequence: TGTGCCAGCACCAACTGGCTAGCGGGAGATCGCAATGAGCAGTTCTTC.

Turning to this clonotype: A much bigger clone sits one base away, suggesting this may be a read error. The V gene is TRBV3-1, the J gene TRBJ2-5; 9 positions match TRBD1. The CDR3 is 15 amino acids. CDR1 is LGHDT, CDR2 YNNKEL, per germline (reference sequence). J was trimmed by 5 bases and V by 4 bases; bases with no gene match: 8. CDR3 residues: CASSPASDRGETQYF. In nucleotides, the CDR3 is TGTGCCAGCAGCCCGGCCTCGGACAGGGGTGAGACCCAGTACTTC.

This clonotype occurred many times. The DNA of the CDR3 is TGTGCCACCAGTGATCCGGGACTAGCGGGGTACCAAGAGACCCAGTACTTC. Translated: CATSDPGLAGYQETQYF. The chain joins TRBV24-1 to TRBJ2-5, with 13 nucleotides matching TRBD2. This CDR3 is 17 amino acids long. V gave up 3 bases and J gave up 0 bases; unmatched junction bases: 3. The germline CDR1 and CDR2 sequences are KGHDR and SFDVKD.

This chain links TRBV28 with TRBJ2-5; TRBD2 agrees at 16 bases. This CDR3 region has 18 residues. Germline CDR1 is MDHEN and CDR2 is SYDVKM. J was trimmed by 4 bases and V by 5 bases; bases with no gene match: 10. CDR3 loop: CASSPRGTSGRARETQYF. The CDR3 DNA reads as TGTGCCAGCAGTCCTAGAGGGACTAGCGGGAGGGCGAGAGAGACCCAGTACTTC. Drawing the rest from reference TRBV28 and TRBJ2-5, the complete variable domain is DVKVTQSSRYLVKRTGEKVFLECVQDMDHENMFWYRQDPGLGLRLIYFSYDVKMKEKGDIPEGYSVSREKKERFSLILESASTNQTSMYLCASSPRGTSGRARETQYFGPGTRLLVL.